The rows below give T cell receptor beta chains drawn from one sample of a study of T cell responses to AZD1222 COVID-19 vaccine. Generated by immunoSEQ multiplex PCR, the TCRdb table keeps only in-frame clones and is missing some. The sample shows approximately 110,000 clones, nearly 90% of them seen only once. Source: peripheral blood, taken on day 0 of AZD1222 vaccination. Receptors originate from an adult in good health. CDR3s include the opening cysteine and the closing phenylalanine or tryptophan.

j_call: TRBJ1-6; cdr3_length: 14; v_call: TRBV2; cdr3_aa: CASSLQGAESPLHF
j_call: TRBJ1-1; cdr3_length: 12; v_call: TRBV7-9; cdr3_aa: CASSLLNTEAFF
j_call: TRBJ2-1; cdr3_length: 17; v_call: TRBV10-3; cdr3_aa: CAIGRPADRASDNEQFF
j_call: TRBJ1-2; cdr3_length: 14; v_call: TRBV5-1; cdr3_aa: CASSVGAGSNGYTF
j_call: TRBJ2-7; cdr3_length: 13; v_call: TRBV28; cdr3_aa: CASRSGPRYEQYF
j_call: TRBJ1-2; cdr3_length: 13; v_call: TRBV27; cdr3_aa: CASSPRGAFGYTF
j_call: TRBJ1-6; cdr3_length: 16; v_call: TRBV11-2; cdr3_aa: CASSLLGRTRDSPLHF
j_call: TRBJ1-1; cdr3_length: 13; v_call: TRBV7-8; cdr3_aa: CASSLGGKGEAFF
j_call: TRBJ1-3; cdr3_length: 16; v_call: TRBV10-3; cdr3_aa: CATSPSGSRSGNTIYF
j_call: TRBJ2-5; cdr3_length: 13; v_call: TRBV11-3; cdr3_aa: CASSKVFQETQYF
j_call: TRBJ2-7; cdr3_length: 14; v_call: TRBV7-2; cdr3_aa: CASSLASGTYEQYF
j_call: TRBJ1-2; cdr3_length: 12; v_call: TRBV12-3/TRBV12-4; cdr3_aa: CASSTSGKGYTF
j_call: TRBJ2-7; cdr3_length: 13; v_call: TRBV9; cdr3_aa: CASSELAGDEQYF
j_call: TRBJ2-7; cdr3_length: 14; v_call: TRBV6-5; cdr3_aa: CASSYSGLDYEQYF
j_call: TRBJ1-3; cdr3_length: 16; v_call: TRBV28; cdr3_aa: CASSLAWTGTGNTIYF
j_call: TRBJ1-5; cdr3_length: 15; v_call: TRBV2; cdr3_aa: CASTLGQGTNQPQHF
j_call: TRBJ1-2; cdr3_length: 13; v_call: TRBV7-2; cdr3_aa: CASSFDRNYGYTF
j_call: TRBJ1-6; cdr3_length: 19; v_call: TRBV18; cdr3_aa: CASSRPGQGTGSYNSPLHF
j_call: TRBJ2-3; cdr3_length: 12; v_call: TRBV10-3; cdr3_aa: CATQGITDTQYF
j_call: TRBJ2-7; cdr3_length: 17; v_call: TRBV3-1/TRBV3-2; cdr3_aa: CASSQETSGGVSSEQYF
j_call: TRBJ2-2; cdr3_length: 17; v_call: TRBV2; cdr3_aa: CASSEAGAGVSTGELFF
j_call: TRBJ1-4; cdr3_length: 16; v_call: TRBV18; cdr3_aa: CASSPGQGATNEKLFF
j_call: TRBJ2-1; cdr3_length: 15; v_call: TRBV5-4; cdr3_aa: CASSSRQGAGGEQFF
j_call: TRBJ2-7; cdr3_length: 15; v_call: TRBV4-2; cdr3_aa: CASSQDALATYEQYF
j_call: TRBJ2-3; cdr3_length: 15; v_call: TRBV11-2; cdr3_aa: CASSFTSGGRDTQYF
j_call: TRBJ1-2; cdr3_length: 12; v_call: TRBV10-3; cdr3_aa: CAISYDRRGYTF
j_call: TRBJ2-1; cdr3_length: 15; v_call: TRBV7-7; cdr3_aa: CASSVASGVYNEQFF
j_call: TRBJ1-1; cdr3_length: 15; v_call: TRBV5-1; cdr3_aa: CASSAGGIVNTEAFF
j_call: TRBJ1-6; cdr3_length: 14; v_call: TRBV18; cdr3_aa: CASSRAGVNSPLHF
j_call: TRBJ1-2; cdr3_length: 15; v_call: TRBV3-1/TRBV3-2; cdr3_aa: CASSQVTVGFIGYTF
j_call: TRBJ1-5; cdr3_length: 15; v_call: TRBV7-2; cdr3_aa: CASSLDGGIGQPQHF
j_call: TRBJ2-7; cdr3_length: 13; v_call: TRBV5-4; cdr3_aa: CASSLDGFYEQYF
j_call: TRBJ2-7; cdr3_length: 15; v_call: TRBV5-1; cdr3_aa: CASSLDGQGLYEQYF
j_call: TRBJ2-1; cdr3_length: 14; v_call: TRBV6-5; cdr3_aa: CALSRTGSYNEQFF
j_call: TRBJ1-1; cdr3_length: 18; v_call: TRBV28; cdr3_aa: CASSTLVGGGVSNTEAFF
j_call: TRBJ1-2; cdr3_length: 14; v_call: TRBV7-8; cdr3_aa: CASSLRGQLYGYTF
j_call: TRBJ2-2; cdr3_length: 14; v_call: TRBV5-1; cdr3_aa: CASSLTPNTGELFF
j_call: TRBJ2-2; cdr3_length: 13; v_call: TRBV19; cdr3_aa: CASSPHYTGELFF
j_call: TRBJ1-1; cdr3_length: 15; v_call: TRBV6-5; cdr3_aa: CASKIPGTPNTEAFF
j_call: TRBJ2-4; cdr3_length: 13; v_call: TRBV19; cdr3_aa: CASSPGDMLIQYF
j_call: TRBJ2-3; cdr3_length: 15; v_call: TRBV6-4; cdr3_aa: CASSLDGTSTDTQYF
j_call: TRBJ1-1; cdr3_length: 13; v_call: TRBV28; cdr3_aa: CASKLPQNTEAFF